Sequencing of this TCR beta chain was carried out in a study of T cell responses to AZD1222 COVID-19 vaccine. Produced via immunoSEQ multiplex PCR; TCRdb's table is partial and in-frame only. The data show 75,000 to 90,000 clones, with roughly nine tenths seen just once and less than 2.5% held by the top ten. Germline loops: CDR1 MRHNA, CDR2 SNTAGT. CDR3 length: 15 residues. J was trimmed by 6 bases and V by 5 bases; bases with no gene match: 7. Sequencing used peripheral blood, obtained on day 0 of AZD1222 vaccination. V is TRBV6-4 and J is TRBJ2-1, with 10 bases identical to TRBD2. The TCR sequence derives from an adult in good health. CDR3 DNA sequence: TGTGCCAGCAGTCCTAGCGGGAGTGGGTTCAATGAGCAGTTCTTC. It specifies CASSPSGSGFNEQFF.